The present T cell receptor (beta chain) was sequenced within a study of beta chain features in type 1 diabetes. The CDR3 is 14 amino acids. The V segment lost 4 bases and the J segment 8 bases; nucleotides outside the gene matches: 7. Per the germline V gene, CDR1 is SNHLY and CDR2 is FYNNEI. This clone was seen a single time. The investigators reverse transcribed all of the isolated RNA, so they sequenced expressed TCRB transcripts. The repertoire was sequenced with immunoSEQ multiplex PCR; TCRdb's copy has only in-frame clones and lacks some. The sample has around 350,000 clones, roughly 13% seen once.

This receptor was taken from a man between 18 and 35 years old in good health. The sequencing input was naive CD4+ T cells from blood. The V call is TRBV2, the J call TRBJ1-2, with 10 positions matching TRBD1. DNA of the CDR3: TGTGCCAGCAGTGCCGGGACAGGGGTTGAGGGCTACACCTTC. Protein: CASSAGTGVEGYTF.